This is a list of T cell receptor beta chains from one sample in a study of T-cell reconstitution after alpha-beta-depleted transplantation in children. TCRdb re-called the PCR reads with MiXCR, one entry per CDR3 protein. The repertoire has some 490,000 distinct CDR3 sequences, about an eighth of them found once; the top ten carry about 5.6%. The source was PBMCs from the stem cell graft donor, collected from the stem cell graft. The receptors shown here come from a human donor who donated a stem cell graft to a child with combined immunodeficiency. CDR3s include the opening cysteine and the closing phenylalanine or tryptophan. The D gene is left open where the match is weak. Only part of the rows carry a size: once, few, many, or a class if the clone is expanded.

CDR3aa: CASSEATTIFNEQFF; CDR3nt: TGTGCCAGCAGTGAAGCGACTACGATCTTCAATGAGCAGTTCTTC; j_gene: TRBJ2-1; d_gene: NA; abundance: NA; v_gene: TRBV2
CDR3aa: CASNDWTGREETQYF; CDR3nt: TGTGCCAGCAATGATTGGACAGGGAGGGAAGAGACCCAGTACTTC; j_gene: TRBJ2-5; d_gene: NA; abundance: many; v_gene: TRBV12-3/TRBV12-4
CDR3aa: CASSYEGSVYGYTF; CDR3nt: TGTGCCAGCAGTTACGAGGGCAGTGTCTATGGCTACACCTTC; j_gene: TRBJ1-2; d_gene: NA; abundance: NA; v_gene: TRBV6-5
CDR3aa: CASSIGQGLRLNEQFF; CDR3nt: TGCGCCAGCAGCATCGGACAGGGTTTGCGGCTGAATGAGCAGTTCTTC; j_gene: TRBJ2-1; d_gene: TRBD1; abundance: NA; v_gene: TRBV5-1
CDR3aa: CASSLAEVQASTDTQYF; CDR3nt: TGCGCCAGCAGCTTGGCCGAGGTGCAAGCTAGCACAGATACGCAGTATTTT; j_gene: TRBJ2-3; d_gene: NA; abundance: few; v_gene: TRBV5-1
CDR3aa: CASSPVTGLGSGNTIYF; CDR3nt: TGTGCCAGCAGTCCCGTGACAGGGTTAGGGTCTGGAAACACCATATATTTT; j_gene: TRBJ1-3; d_gene: TRBD1; abundance: few; v_gene: TRBV12-3/TRBV12-4
CDR3aa: CASTQFEGSSYNSPLHF; CDR3nt: TGTGCCAGCACTCAATTCGAGGGGAGCTCCTATAATTCACCCCTCCACTTT; j_gene: TRBJ1-6; d_gene: NA; abundance: NA; v_gene: TRBV2
CDR3aa: CSVESPRDRGGETQYF; CDR3nt: TGCAGCGTTGAATCACCCCGGGACAGGGGAGGAGAGACCCAGTACTTC; j_gene: TRBJ2-5; d_gene: TRBD1; abundance: NA; v_gene: TRBV29-1
CDR3aa: CASTPTGYEQYF; CDR3nt: TGTGCCAGCACCCCCACCGGCTACGAGCAGTACTTC; j_gene: TRBJ2-7; d_gene: NA; abundance: NA; v_gene: TRBV12-3/TRBV12-4
CDR3aa: CSVEDPGQGSYEQYF; CDR3nt: TGCAGCGTTGAAGACCCGGGACAGGGGAGCTACGAGCAGTACTTC; j_gene: TRBJ2-7; d_gene: TRBD1; abundance: NA; v_gene: TRBV29-1
CDR3aa: CASSLDARSYEQYF; CDR3nt: TGCGCCAGCAGCTTGGACGCTCGATCCTACGAGCAGTACTTC; j_gene: TRBJ2-7; d_gene: NA; abundance: NA; v_gene: TRBV5-1
CDR3aa: CASSPYPTSYNEQFF; CDR3nt: TGTGCCAGCAGCCCCTACCCCACCTCCTACAATGAGCAGTTCTTC; j_gene: TRBJ2-1; d_gene: NA; abundance: NA; v_gene: TRBV7-9
CDR3aa: CASPSLATGSGENSPLHF; CDR3nt: TGTGCCAGCCCCTCCCTAGCCACAGGGAGTGGGGAAAATTCACCCCTCCACTTT; j_gene: TRBJ1-6; d_gene: NA; abundance: few; v_gene: TRBV12-3/TRBV12-4
CDR3aa: CASSQGFAGGLYEQYF; CDR3nt: TGTGCCAGCAGCCAAGGTTTTGCGGGAGGACTCTACGAGCAGTACTTC; j_gene: TRBJ2-7; d_gene: TRBD2; abundance: few; v_gene: TRBV3-1